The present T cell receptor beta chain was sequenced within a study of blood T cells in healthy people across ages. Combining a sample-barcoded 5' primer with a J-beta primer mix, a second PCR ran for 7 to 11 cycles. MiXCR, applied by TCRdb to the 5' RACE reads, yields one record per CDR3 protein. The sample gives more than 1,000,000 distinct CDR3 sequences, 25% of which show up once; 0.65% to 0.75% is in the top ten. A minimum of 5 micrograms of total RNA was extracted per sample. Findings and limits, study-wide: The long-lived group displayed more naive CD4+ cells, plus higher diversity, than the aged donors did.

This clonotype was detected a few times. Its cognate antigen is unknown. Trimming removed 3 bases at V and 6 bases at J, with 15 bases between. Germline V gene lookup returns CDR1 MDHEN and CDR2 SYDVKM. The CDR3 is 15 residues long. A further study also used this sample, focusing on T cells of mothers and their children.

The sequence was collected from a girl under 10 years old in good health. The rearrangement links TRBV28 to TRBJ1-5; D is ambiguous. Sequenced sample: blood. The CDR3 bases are TGTGCCAGCAGTTTCAAGGTGACGGTTTTTCAGCCCCAGCATTTT. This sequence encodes CASSFKVTVFQPQHF.